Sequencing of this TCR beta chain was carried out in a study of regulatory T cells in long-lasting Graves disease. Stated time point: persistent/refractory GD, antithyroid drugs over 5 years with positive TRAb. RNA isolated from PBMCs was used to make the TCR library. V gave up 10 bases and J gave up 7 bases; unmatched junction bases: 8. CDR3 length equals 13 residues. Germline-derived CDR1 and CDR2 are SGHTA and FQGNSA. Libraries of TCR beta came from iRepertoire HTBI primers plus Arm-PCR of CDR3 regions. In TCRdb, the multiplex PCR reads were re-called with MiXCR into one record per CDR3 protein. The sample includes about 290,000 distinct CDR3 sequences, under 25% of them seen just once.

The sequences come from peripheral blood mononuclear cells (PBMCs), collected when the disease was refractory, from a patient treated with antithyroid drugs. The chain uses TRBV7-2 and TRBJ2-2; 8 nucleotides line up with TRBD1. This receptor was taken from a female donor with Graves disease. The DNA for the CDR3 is TGTGCCACCGGACAGGGATGGGGCGGGGAGCTGTTTTTT. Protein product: CATGQGWGGELFF.